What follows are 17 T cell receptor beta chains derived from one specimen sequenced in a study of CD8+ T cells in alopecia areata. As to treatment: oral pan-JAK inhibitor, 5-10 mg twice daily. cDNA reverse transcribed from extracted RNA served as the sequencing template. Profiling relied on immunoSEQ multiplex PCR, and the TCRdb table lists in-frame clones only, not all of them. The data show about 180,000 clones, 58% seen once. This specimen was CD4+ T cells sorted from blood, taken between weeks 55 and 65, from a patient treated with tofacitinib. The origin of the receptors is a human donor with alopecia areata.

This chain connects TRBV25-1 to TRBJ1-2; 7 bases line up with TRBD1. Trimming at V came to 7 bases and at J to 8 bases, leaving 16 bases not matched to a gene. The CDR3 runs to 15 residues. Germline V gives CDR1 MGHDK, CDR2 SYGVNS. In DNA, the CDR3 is TGTGCCAGCATCCACCTGAGCCGGGACAGCATAGGCTACACCTTC. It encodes CASIHLSRDSIGYTF.

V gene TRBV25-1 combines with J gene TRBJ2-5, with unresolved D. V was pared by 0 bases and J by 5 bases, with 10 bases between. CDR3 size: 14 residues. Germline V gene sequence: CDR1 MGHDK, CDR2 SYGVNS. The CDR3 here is CASSEYKIEETQYF. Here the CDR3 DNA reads TGTGCCAGCAGTGAATATAAGATAGAGGAGACCCAGTACTTC. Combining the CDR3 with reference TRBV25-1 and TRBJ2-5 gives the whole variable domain EADIYQTPRYLVIGTGKKITLECSQTMGHDKMYWYQQDPGMELHLIHYSYGVNSTEKGDLSSESTVSRIRTEHFPLTLESARPSHTSQYLCASSEYKIEETQYFGPGTRLLVL.

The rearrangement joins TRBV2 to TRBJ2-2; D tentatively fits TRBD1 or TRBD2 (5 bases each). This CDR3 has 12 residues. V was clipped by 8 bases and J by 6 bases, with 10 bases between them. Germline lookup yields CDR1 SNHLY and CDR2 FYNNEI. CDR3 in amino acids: CASAGGSGELFF. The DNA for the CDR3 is TGTGCCAGCGCTGGGGGATCCGGGGAGCTGTTTTTT.

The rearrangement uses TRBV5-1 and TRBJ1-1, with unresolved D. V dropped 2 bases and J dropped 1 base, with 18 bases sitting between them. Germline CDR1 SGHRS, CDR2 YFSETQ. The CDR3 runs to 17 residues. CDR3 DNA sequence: TGCGCCAGCAGCTTACTCGTTGGAACTGTTACGAACACTGAAGCTTTCTTT. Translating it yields CASSLLVGTVTNTEAFF. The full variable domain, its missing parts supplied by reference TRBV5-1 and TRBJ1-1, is KAGVTQTPRYLIKTRGQQVTLSCSPISGHRSVSWYQQTPGQGLQFLFEYFSETQRNKGNFPGRFSGRQFSNSRSEMNVSTLELGDSALYLCASSLLVGTVTNTEAFFGQGTRLTVV.

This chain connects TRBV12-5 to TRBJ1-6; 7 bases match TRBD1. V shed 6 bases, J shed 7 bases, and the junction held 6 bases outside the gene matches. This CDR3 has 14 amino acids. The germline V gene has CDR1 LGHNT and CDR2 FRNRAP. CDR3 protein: CASGLNRGNSPLHF. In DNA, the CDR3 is TGTGCTAGTGGCCTCAACAGGGGCAATTCACCCCTCCACTTT.

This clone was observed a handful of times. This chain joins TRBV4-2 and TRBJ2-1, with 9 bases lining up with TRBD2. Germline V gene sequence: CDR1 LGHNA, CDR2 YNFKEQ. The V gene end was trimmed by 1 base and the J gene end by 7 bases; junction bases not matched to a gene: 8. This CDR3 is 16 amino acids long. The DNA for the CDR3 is TGTGCCAGCAGCCAAGTTGTCCTAGCGGGGAAAAATGAGCAGTTCTTC. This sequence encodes CASSQVVLAGKNEQFF.

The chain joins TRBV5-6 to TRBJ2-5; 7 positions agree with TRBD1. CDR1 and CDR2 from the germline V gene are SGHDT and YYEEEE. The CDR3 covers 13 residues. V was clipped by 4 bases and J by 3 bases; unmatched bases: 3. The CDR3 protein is CASSPGTEETQYF. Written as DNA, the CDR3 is TGTGCCAGCAGCCCCGGGACAGAAGAGACCCAGTACTTC.

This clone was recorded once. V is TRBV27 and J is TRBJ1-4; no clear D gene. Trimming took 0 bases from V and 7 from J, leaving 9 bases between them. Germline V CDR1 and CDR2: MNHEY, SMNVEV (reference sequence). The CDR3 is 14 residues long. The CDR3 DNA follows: TGTGCCAGCAGTTTATCTTGGGTCAGTGAAAAACTGTTTTTT. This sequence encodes CASSLSWVSEKLFF.

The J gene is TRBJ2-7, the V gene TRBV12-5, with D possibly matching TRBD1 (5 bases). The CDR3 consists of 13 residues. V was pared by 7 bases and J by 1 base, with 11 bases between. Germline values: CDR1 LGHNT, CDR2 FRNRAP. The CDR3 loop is CASAQGESYEQYF. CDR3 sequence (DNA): TGTGCTAGTGCCCAGGGTGAGTCCTACGAGCAGTACTTC.

The CDR3 region is CSVDQGGQETQYF. In nucleotides, the CDR3 is TGCAGCGTTGATCAGGGAGGGCAAGAGACCCAGTACTTC. The chain combines TRBV29-1 with TRBJ2-5, with 7 bases that match TRBD2. V gave up 3 bases and J gave up 2 bases; unmatched junction bases: 3. CDR3 length: 13 residues. Germline V gene data show CDR1 as SQVTM and CDR2 as ANQGSEA. The whole variable domain, remainder taken from reference TRBV29-1 and TRBJ2-5, is SAVISQKPSRDICQRGTSLTIQCQVDSQVTMMFWYRQQPGQSLTLIATANQGSEATYESGFVIDKFPISRPNLTFSTLTVSNMSPEDSSIYLCSVDQGGQETQYFGPGTRLLVL.

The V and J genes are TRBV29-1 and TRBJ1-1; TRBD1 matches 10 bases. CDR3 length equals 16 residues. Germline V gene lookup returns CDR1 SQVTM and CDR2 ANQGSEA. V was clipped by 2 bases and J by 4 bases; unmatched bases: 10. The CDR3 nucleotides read TGCAGCGTTGAAAGGCGGTCGGGGACAGGGGCCACTGAAGCTTTCTTT. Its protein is CSVERRSGTGATEAFF. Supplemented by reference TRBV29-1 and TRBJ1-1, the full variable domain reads SAVISQKPSRDICQRGTSLTIQCQVDSQVTMMFWYRQQPGQSLTLIATANQGSEATYESGFVIDKFPISRPNLTFSTLTVSNMSPEDSSIYLCSVERRSGTGATEAFFGQGTRLTVV.

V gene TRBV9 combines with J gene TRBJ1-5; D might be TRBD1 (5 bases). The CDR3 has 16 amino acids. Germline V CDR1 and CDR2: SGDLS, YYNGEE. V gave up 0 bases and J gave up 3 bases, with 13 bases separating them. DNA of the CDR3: TGTGCCAGCAGCGTAGGATTCGGGGGATACAATCAGCCCCAGCATTTT. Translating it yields CASSVGFGGYNQPQHF.

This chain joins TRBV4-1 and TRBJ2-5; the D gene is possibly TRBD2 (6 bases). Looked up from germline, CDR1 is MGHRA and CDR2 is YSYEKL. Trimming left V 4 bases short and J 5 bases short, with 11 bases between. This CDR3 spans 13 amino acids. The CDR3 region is CASSPPAGETQYF. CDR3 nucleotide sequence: TGCGCCAGCAGCCCGCCAGCGGGCGAGACCCAGTACTTC.

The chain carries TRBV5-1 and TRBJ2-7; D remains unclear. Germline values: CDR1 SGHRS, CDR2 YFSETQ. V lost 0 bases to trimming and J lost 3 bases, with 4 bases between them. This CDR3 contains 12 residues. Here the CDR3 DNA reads TGCGCCAGCAGCTTGGATGACTACGAGCAGTACTTC. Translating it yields CASSLDDYEQYF.

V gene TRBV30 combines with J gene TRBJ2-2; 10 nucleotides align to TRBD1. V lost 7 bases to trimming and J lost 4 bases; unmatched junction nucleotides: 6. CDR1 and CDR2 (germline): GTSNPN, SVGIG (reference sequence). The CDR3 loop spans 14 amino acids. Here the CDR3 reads CASPGQGFTGELFF. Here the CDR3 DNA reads TGTGCCTCTCCGGGACAGGGGTTCACCGGGGAGCTGTTTTTT.

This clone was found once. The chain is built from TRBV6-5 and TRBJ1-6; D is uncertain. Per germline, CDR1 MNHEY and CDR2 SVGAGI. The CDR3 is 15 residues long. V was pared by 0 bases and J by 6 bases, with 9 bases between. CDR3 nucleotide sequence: TGTGCCAGCAGTTACTCCGGCTCCCTTAATTCACCCCTCCACTTT. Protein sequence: CASSYSGSLNSPLHF.

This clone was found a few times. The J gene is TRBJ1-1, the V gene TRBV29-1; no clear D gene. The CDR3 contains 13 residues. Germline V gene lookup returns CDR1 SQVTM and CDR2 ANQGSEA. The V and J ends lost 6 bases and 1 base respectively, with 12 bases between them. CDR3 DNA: TGCAGCGTAGCGGGCCTTGGGAACACTGAAGCTTTCTTT. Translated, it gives CSVAGLGNTEAFF.